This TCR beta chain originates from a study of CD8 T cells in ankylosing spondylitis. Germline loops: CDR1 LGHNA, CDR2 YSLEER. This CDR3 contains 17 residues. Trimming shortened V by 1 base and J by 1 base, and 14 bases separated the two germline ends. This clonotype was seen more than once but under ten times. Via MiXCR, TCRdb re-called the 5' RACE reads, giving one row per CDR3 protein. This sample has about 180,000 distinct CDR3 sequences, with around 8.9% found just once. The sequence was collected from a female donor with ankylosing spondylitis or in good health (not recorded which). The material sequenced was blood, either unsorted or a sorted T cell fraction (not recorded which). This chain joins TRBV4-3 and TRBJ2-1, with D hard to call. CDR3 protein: CASSQGVRADSYNEQFF. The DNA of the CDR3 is TGCGCCAGCAGCCAAGGGGTTAGGGCGGATTCCTACAATGAGCAGTTCTTC.